This T cell receptor beta chain was documented in a study of shared clonotypes between healthy human individuals. The donors, all of them Caucasian adults, lived in Nashville, Tennessee. Assay runs were performed at deep level. The method was immunoSEQ multiplex PCR; TCRdb's version includes in-frame clones alone and lacks a portion of them. The repertoire holds 230,000 or so clones, with approximately 70% as singletons. This clone was recorded a few times. Its antigen is unidentified. Study-wide results and limits: Large depth notwithstanding, sorted-subset sequencing proved incomplete by rarefaction. Generation probability values for non-shared clonotypes were lower than those for clonotypes shared by all four donors.

Per the germline V gene, CDR1 is LNHDA and CDR2 is SQIVND (reference sequence). The V gene end was trimmed by 7 bases and the J gene end by 0 bases; junction bases not matched to a gene: 9. The CDR3 covers 17 residues. The chain combines TRBV19 with TRBJ2-6, with TRBD1 matching over 7 bases. This receptor was obtained from a man aged 25-45 years in good health. The sequenced sample was memory CD4+ T cells sorted from blood. Subset noted: CD45RA-negative fraction. Here the CDR3 DNA reads TGTGCCAGTACACGCCGTACAGGGGTCTCTGGGGCCAACGTCCTGACTTTC. As protein: CASTRRTGVSGANVLTF. The variable domain in full, completed from reference TRBV19 and TRBJ2-6, reads DGGITQSPKYLFRKEGQNVTLSCEQNLNHDAMYWYRQDPGQGLRLIYYSQIVNDFQKGDIAEGYSVSREKKESFPLTVTSAQKNPTAFYLCASTRRTGVSGANVLTFGAGSRLTVL.